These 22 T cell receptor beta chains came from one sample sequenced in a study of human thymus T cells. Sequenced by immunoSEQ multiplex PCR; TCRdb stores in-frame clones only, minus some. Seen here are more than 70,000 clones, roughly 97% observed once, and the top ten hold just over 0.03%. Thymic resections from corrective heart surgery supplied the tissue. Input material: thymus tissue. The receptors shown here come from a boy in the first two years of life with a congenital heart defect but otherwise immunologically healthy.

CDR3 loop: CASSQDLFREGLLDEQFF. CDR3 in DNA: TGCGCCAGCAGCCAAGATCTGTTTCGGGAGGGCCTGCTCGATGAGCAGTTCTTC. V gene TRBV4-1 combines with J gene TRBJ2-1; 8 bases fit TRBD2. CDR1 MGHRA and CDR2 YSYEKL come from the germline V gene. V lost 0 bases to trimming and J lost 8 bases; unmatched junction nucleotides: 15. This CDR3 spans 18 amino acids.

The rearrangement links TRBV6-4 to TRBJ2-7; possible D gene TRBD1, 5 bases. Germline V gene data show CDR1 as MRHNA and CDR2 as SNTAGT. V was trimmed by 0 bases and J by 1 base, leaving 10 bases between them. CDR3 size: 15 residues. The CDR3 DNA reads TGTGCCAGCAGTGACTCGACGCAGGGTTCCTACGAGCAGTACTTC. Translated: CASSDSTQGSYEQYF.

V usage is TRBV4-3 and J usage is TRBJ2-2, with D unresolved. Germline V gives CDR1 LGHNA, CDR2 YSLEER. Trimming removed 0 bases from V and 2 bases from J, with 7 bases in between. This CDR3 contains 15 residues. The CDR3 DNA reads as TGCGCCAGCAGCCAAGATGGGGTAAACACCGGGGAGCTGTTTTTT. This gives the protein CASSQDGVNTGELFF.

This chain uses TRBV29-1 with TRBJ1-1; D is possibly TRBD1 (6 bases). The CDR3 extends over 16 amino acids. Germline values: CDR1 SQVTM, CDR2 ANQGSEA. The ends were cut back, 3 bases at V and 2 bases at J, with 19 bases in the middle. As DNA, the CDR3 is TGCAGCGTTGAGGGCCCTCCGGGGGCTGGCAACACTGAAGCTTTCTTT. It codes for CSVEGPPGAGNTEAFF.

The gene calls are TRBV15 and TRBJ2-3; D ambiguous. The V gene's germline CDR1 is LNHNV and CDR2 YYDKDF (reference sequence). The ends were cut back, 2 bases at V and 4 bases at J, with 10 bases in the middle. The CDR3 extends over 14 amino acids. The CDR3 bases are TGTGCCACCAGCAGATCCGAAAGGGCAGATACGCAGTATTTT. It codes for CATSRSERADTQYF.

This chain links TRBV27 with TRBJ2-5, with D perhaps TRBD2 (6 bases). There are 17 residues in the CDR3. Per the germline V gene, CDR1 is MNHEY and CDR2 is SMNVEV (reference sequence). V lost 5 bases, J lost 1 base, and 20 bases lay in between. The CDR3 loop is CASSPSYTGTLQETQYF. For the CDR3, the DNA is TGTGCCAGCAGTCCTAGTTATACGGGGACTCTCCAAGAGACCCAGTACTTC.

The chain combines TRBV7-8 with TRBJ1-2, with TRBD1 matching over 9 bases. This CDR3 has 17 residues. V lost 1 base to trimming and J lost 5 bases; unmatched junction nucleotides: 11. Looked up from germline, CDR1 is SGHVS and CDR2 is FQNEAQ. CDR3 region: CASSLVPWTGEWYGYTF. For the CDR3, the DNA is TGTGCCAGCAGCTTAGTCCCTTGGACAGGGGAATGGTATGGCTACACCTTC.

The CDR3 protein is CASSHPQGSYGYTF. CDR3 sequence (DNA): TGTGCCAGCAGCCACCCCCAGGGGTCCTATGGCTACACCTTC. The rearrangement links TRBV6-5 to TRBJ1-2, with D perhaps TRBD1 (6 bases). V was cut by 6 bases and J by 4 bases, with 15 bases left in between. There are 14 residues in the CDR3. CDR1 is MNHEY and CDR2 is SVGAGI in the germline V gene.

CDR3 sequence (DNA): TGTGCCAGCAGCCAAGGAAAACAGGAGACAGGCTTCTCTGGCTACACCTTC. It is translated as CASSQGKQETGFSGYTF. The V call is TRBV14, the J call TRBJ1-2, with D possibly matching TRBD1 (6 bases). The CDR3 runs to 17 residues. Trimming removed 1 base at V and 7 bases at J, with 22 bases between. Per the germline V gene, CDR1 is SGHDN and CDR2 is FVKESK.

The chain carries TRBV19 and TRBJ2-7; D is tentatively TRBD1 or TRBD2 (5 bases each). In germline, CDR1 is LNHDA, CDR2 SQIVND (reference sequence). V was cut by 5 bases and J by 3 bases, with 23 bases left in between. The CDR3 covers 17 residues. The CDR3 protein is CASSLPPARDRHYEQYF. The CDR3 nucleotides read TGTGCCAGTAGTTTACCCCCCGCCCGGGACCGCCACTACGAGCAGTACTTC.

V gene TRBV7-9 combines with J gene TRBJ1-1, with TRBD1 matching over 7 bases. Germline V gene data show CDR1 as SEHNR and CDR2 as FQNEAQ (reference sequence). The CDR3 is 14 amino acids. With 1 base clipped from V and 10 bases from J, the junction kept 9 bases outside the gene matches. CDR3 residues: CASSLGRGRKGAFF. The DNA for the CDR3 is TGTGCCAGCAGCTTAGGGAGGGGGCGAAAGGGAGCTTTCTTT.

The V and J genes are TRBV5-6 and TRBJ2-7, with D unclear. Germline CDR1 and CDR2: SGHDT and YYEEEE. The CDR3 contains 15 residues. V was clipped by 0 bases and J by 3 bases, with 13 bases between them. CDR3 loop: CASSLASPKGYEQYF. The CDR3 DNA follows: TGTGCCAGCAGCTTGGCCTCCCCCAAGGGCTACGAGCAGTACTTC. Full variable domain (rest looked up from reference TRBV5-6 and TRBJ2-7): DAGVTQSPTHLIKTRGQQVTLRCSPKSGHDTVSWYQQALGQGPQFIFQYYEEEERQRGNFPDRFSGHQFPNYSSELNVNALLLGDSALYLCASSLASPKGYEQYFGPGTRLTVT.

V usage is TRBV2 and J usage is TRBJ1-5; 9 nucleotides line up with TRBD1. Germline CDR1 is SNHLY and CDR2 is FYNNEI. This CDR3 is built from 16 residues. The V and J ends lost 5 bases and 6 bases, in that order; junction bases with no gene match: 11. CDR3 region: CASSSSDRGLGQPQHF. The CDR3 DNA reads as TGTGCCAGCAGTTCCTCGGACAGGGGCTTAGGTCAGCCCCAGCATTTT.

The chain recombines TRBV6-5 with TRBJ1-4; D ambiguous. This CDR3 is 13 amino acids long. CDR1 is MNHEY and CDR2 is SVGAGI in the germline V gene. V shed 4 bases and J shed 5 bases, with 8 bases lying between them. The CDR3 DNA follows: TGTGCCAGCAGTTCATCCGGAAATGAAAAACTGTTTTTT. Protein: CASSSSGNEKLFF.

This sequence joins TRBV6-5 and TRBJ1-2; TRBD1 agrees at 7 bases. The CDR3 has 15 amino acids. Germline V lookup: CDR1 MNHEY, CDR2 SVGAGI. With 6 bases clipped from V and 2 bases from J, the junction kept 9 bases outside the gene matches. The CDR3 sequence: CASSPTPTGNYGYTF. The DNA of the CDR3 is TGTGCCAGCAGCCCAACTCCGACAGGGAACTATGGCTACACCTTC.

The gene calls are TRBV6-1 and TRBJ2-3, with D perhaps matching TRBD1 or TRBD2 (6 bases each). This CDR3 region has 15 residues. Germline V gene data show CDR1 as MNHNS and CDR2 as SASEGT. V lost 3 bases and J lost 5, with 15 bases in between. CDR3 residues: CASSDGGGYGDTQYF. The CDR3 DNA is TGTGCCAGCAGTGATGGAGGGGGGTATGGAGATACGCAGTATTTT.

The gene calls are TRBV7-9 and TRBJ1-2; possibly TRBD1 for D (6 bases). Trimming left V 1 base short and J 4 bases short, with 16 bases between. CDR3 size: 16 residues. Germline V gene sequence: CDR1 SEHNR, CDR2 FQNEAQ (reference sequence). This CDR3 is CASSLEGEPHIYGYTF. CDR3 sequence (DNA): TGTGCCAGCAGCTTAGAGGGGGAGCCCCATATCTATGGCTACACCTTC.

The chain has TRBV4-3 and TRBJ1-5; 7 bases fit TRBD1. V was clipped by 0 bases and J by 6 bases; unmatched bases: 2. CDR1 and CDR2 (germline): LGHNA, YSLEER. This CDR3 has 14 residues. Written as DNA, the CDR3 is TGCGCCAGCAGCCAAGATAACAGGGGTCAGCCCCAGCATTTT. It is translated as CASSQDNRGQPQHF.

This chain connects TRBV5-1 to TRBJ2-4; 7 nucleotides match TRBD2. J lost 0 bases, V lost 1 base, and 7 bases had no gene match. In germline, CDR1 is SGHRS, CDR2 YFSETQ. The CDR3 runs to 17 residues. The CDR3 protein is CASSLSAGDQAKNIQYF. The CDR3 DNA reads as TGCGCCAGCAGCTTGTCGGCGGGGGATCAAGCCAAAAACATTCAGTACTTC.

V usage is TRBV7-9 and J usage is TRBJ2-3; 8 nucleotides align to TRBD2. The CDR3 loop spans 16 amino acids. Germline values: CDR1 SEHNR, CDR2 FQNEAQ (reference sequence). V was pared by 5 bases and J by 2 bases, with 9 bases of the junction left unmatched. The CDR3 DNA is TGTGCCAGCAGCCGCCCCCTAGCGGGCCCCACAGATACGCAGTATTTT. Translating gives CASSRPLAGPTDTQYF. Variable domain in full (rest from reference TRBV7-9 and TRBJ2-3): DTGVSQNPRHKITKRGQNVTFRCDPISEHNRLYWYRQTLGQGPEFLTYFQNEAQLEKSRLLSDRFSAERPKGSFSTLEIQRTEQGDSAMYLCASSRPLAGPTDTQYFGPGTRLTVL.

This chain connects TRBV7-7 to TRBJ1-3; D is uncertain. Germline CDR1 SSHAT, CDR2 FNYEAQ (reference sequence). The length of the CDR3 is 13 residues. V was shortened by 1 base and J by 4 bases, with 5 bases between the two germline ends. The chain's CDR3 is CASSLGIGNTIYF. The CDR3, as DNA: TGTGCCAGCAGCTTAGGCATCGGAAACACCATATATTTT.

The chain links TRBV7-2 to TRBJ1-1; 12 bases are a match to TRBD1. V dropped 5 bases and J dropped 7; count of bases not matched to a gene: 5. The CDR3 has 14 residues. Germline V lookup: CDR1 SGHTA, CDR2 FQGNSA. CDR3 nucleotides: TGTGCCAGCAGCCGGGGACAGGGGGCAGGTGAAGCTTTCTTT. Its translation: CASSRGQGAGEAFF.